The 17 T cell receptor beta chains below come from one sample, sequenced in a study of monozygotic twins with inflammatory bowel disease. TCRdb re-analyzed the 5' RACE reads; it lists each CDR3 protein once, without DNA. This listing includes approximately 150,000 distinct CDR3 sequences. What was sequenced was blood. The receptor set was obtained from a human donor with ulcerative colitis or Crohn's disease, or a healthy co-twin of an affected twin (not recorded which).

The CDR3 sequence: CASSLETPMNTEAFF. This chain links TRBV13 with TRBJ1-1. The V gene's germline CDR1 is PRHDT and CDR2 FYEKMQ (reference sequence). The CDR3 runs 15 residues. Based on the CDR3 plus reference TRBV13 and TRBJ1-1, the full variable domain is AAGVIQSPRHLIKEKRETATLKCYPIPRHDTVYWYQQGPGQDPQFLISFYEKMQSDKGSIPDRFSAQQFSDYHSELNMSSLELGDSALYFCASSLETPMNTEAFFGQGTRLTVV.

The chain employs TRBV18 and TRBJ1-1. Looked up from germline, CDR1 is KGHSH and CDR2 is LQKENI. The CDR3 has 13 residues. CDR3 protein: CASSEGGNTEAFF.

The chain combines TRBV6-1 with TRBJ1-4; TCRdb's D call, TRBD1, is unchecked because there is no DNA. The CDR3 spans 15 residues. Germline values: CDR1 MNHNS, CDR2 SASEGT. The CDR3 is CASSQNRLGGEKLFF.

The CDR3 spells CAWRGDFYNEQFF. J is TRBJ2-1 and V is TRBV30; the D call of TRBD2 rests on TCRdb alone, since no DNA is present to check it. CDR1 and CDR2 (germline): GTSNPN, SVGIG (reference sequence). The CDR3 is 13 amino acids.

V gene TRBV3-1 combines with J gene TRBJ2-5; absent DNA, TCRdb's TRBD2 call cannot be checked. This CDR3 spans 15 amino acids. The germline V gene encodes CDR1 LGHDT and CDR2 YNNKEL (reference sequence). CDR3 sequence: CASSTRLAGAETQYF.

V and J are TRBV9 and TRBJ2-5; TCRdb indicates TRBD1, and absent DNA this call remains unverified. Germline assignment: CDR1 SGDLS and CDR2 YYNGEE. The CDR3 extends over 14 amino acids. CDR3 region: CASSVVGGRETQYF.

The chain employs TRBV9 and TRBJ2-7; the D call from TCRdb, TRBD2, cannot be confirmed without DNA. Looked up from germline, CDR1 is SGDLS and CDR2 is YYNGEE. This CDR3 region has 13 residues. CDR3 region: CASSPGLTYEQYF.

This clonotype is identified as medium-sized from frequency. J is TRBJ2-7 and V is TRBV7-2; as DNA is missing, the TRBD1 call by TCRdb cannot be tested. The CDR3 contains 14 residues. The germline CDR1 and CDR2 sequences are SGHTA and FQGNSA. CDR3 protein: CASSEGGPGYEQYF.

CDR3 region: CASLDGNTEAFF. The J gene is TRBJ1-1, the V gene TRBV6-2 or TRBV6-3. CDR3 length equals 12 residues. Per germline, CDR1 MNHEY and CDR2 SVGEGT.

The CDR3: CASSLIDGEQFF. V and J are TRBV7-9 and TRBJ2-1. Germline V lookup: CDR1 SEHNR, CDR2 FQNEAQ (reference sequence). This CDR3 comprises 12 residues.

The chain joins TRBV29-1 to TRBJ1-5; the D call from TCRdb, TRBD1, cannot be confirmed without DNA. CDR3 length equals 14 residues. The V gene's germline CDR1 is SQVTM and CDR2 ANQGSEA. CDR3 residues: CSVTTGAPNQPQHF.

This chain uses TRBV15 with TRBJ2-1; with no DNA, the TCRdb D assignment of TRBD2 cannot be verified. CDR1 and CDR2 from the germline V gene are LNHNV and YYDKDF (reference sequence). CDR3 length: 17 amino acids. The CDR3 sequence is CATSRGLLAGALNEQFF.

The V call is TRBV9, the J call TRBJ2-3; the TRBD1 assignment by TCRdb is unverifiable without DNA. CDR1 is SGDLS, CDR2 YYNGEE, per germline. CDR3 length: 15 amino acids. The CDR3 is CASSAGPLFTDTQYF.

CDR3 loop: CASSVTLAGDTGELFF. This chain uses TRBV2 with TRBJ2-2; absent DNA, TCRdb's TRBD2 call cannot be checked. There are 16 residues in the CDR3. Germline CDR1 SNHLY, CDR2 FYNNEI. The whole variable domain, filled in from reference TRBV2 and TRBJ2-2, reads EPEVTQTPSHQVTQMGQEVILRCVPISNHLYFYWYRQILGQKVEFLVSFYNNEISEKSEIFDDQFSVERPDGSNFTLKIRSTKLEDSAMYFCASSVTLAGDTGELFFGEGSRLTVL.

This chain joins TRBV7-3 and TRBJ2-1; TCRdb picks TRBD1, but there is no DNA to check that call. The CDR3 is 16 residues long. CDR1 is SGHTA and CDR2 is FQGTGA in the germline V gene. The CDR3 loop is CASSLYGVRDQDEQFF.

The CDR3 here is CASSYSTDTQYF. The rearrangement joins TRBV11-2 to TRBJ2-3. The CDR3 loop spans 12 amino acids. Germline assignment: CDR1 SGHAT and CDR2 FQNNGV.

The chain has TRBV2 and TRBJ2-3; TCRdb picks TRBD1, but there is no DNA to check that call. Per the germline V gene, CDR1 is SNHLY and CDR2 is FYNNEI. CDR3 length: 13 residues. CDR3 sequence reads: CARQTGSTDTQYF. The variable domain in full, completed from reference TRBV2 and TRBJ2-3, reads EPEVTQTPSHQVTQMGQEVILRCVPISNHLYFYWYRQILGQKVEFLVSFYNNEISEKSEIFDDQFSVERPDGSNFTLKIRSTKLEDSAMYFCARQTGSTDTQYFGPGTRLTVL.